This T cell receptor (beta chain) was captured in a study of T cells in tuberculosis. For the study at large: T cells were selected with CD1B tetramers loaded with glucose monomycolate. Study-level results: Shorter CDR3-alpha in active tuberculosis partly drove smaller distances. Samples were chosen by availability of cryopreserved specimens.

The germline V and J ends were trimmed by 0 bases and 4 bases, with 5 bases remaining between them. Per the germline V gene, CDR1 is SGDLS and CDR2 is YYNGEE. This CDR3 spans 13 amino acids. Profiling relied on immunoSEQ multiplex PCR, and the TCRdb table lists in-frame clones only, not all of them. Of 20,000 to 25,000 clones in the sample, approximately 90% were seen once. As concerns this clone: Its antigen remains unknown.

Latent tuberculosis screening used tuberculin skin test and IGRA at entry. The source is a donor aged 10-29 years with latent tuberculosis or without tuberculosis infection. The sample consisted of PBMCs. This sequence joins TRBV9 and TRBJ2-1; D is unclear. CDR3: CASSVDRYNEQFF. The DNA of the CDR3 is TGTGCCAGCAGCGTAGACAGATACAATGAGCAGTTCTTC.